This T cell receptor beta chain appears in the sequencing data of a study of CD8 T cells in ankylosing spondylitis. Only a few counts were recorded for this clonotype. The antigen is not known. Study outcomes and limitations: Significantly higher representation of disease-linked clones was reported for matched ankylosing spondylitis synovial fluid.

The germline V gene has CDR1 SQVTM and CDR2 ANQGSEA. With 7 bases removed from V and 1 base from J, the gap between germline ends came to 16 bases. The CDR3 is made up of 14 amino acids. Scientists made TCR beta libraries using quantitative 5'-RACE with molecular barcodes. TCRdb reanalysed the 5' RACE reads using MiXCR and keeps one entry per CDR3 protein. The repertoire holds around 180,000 distinct CDR3 sequences, with about 20% as singletons. The genes are TRBV29-1 and TRBJ2-5, with D possibly matching TRBD1 (5 bases). The sample was blood, either unsorted or a sorted T cell fraction (not recorded which). The receptor's source is a male donor aged 5 to 29 with ankylosing spondylitis or in good health (not recorded which). The CDR3 sequence: CSAALDRRQETQYF. The CDR3 DNA reads as TGCAGCGCCGCTCTAGACAGACGCCAAGAGACCCAGTACTTC. Based on the CDR3 plus reference TRBV29-1 and TRBJ2-5, the full variable domain is SAVISQKPSRDICQRGTSLTIQCQVDSQVTMMFWYRQQPGQSLTLIATANQGSEATYESGFVIDKFPISRPNLTFSTLTVSNMSPEDSSIYLCSAALDRRQETQYFGPGTRLLVL.